The clone carrying this TCR beta chain showed up just once. Sequencing was performed with immunoSEQ multiplex PCR; in TCRdb, only in-frame clones are kept and a portion is missing. The sample yields about 39,000 clones, 65% to 90% seen once. CDR1 and CDR2 (germline): LGHNA, YNFKEQ. J was trimmed by 7 bases and V by 4 bases; bases with no gene match: 15. CDR3 size: 18 residues. This sample is drawn from a study of blood T cell repertoires in COVID-19. The sequence derives from a human donor in a cohort sampled during active COVID-19. Input material: peripheral blood. The chain joins TRBV4-2 to TRBJ2-1; TRBD2 matches at 11 bases. CDR3 DNA: TGTGCCAGCAGCCCATTTGGGGGGACTAGCGGCATGACAAATGAGCAGTTCTTC. Amino acid sequence: CASSPFGGTSGMTNEQFF.